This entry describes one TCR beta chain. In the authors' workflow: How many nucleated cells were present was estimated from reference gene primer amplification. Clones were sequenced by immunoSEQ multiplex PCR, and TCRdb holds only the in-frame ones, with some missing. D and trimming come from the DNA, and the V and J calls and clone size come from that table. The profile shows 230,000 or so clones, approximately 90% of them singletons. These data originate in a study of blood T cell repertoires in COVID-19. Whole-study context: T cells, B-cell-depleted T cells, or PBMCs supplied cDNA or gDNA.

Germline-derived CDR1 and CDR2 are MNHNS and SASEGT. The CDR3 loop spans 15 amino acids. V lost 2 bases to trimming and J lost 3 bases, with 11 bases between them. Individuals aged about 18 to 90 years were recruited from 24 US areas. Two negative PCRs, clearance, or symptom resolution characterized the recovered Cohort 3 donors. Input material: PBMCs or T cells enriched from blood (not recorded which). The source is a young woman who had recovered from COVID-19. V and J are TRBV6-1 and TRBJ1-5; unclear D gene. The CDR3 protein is CASSEWRGDNQPQHF. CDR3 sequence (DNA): TGTGCCAGCAGTGAATGGCGGGGAGACAATCAGCCCCAGCATTTT.